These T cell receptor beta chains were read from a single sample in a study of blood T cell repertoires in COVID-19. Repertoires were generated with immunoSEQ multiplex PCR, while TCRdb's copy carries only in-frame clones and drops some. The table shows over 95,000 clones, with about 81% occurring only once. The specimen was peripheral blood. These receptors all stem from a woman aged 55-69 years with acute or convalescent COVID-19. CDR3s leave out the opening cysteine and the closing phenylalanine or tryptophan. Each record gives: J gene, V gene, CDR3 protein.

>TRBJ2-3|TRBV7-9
ASSPPGLATDTQY
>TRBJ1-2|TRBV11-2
ASSLEPWAGKSYGYT
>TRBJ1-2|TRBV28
ASSLGTENYGYT
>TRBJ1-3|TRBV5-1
ASSPRTGDGNTIY
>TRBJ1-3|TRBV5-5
ASSPGALLSGNTIY
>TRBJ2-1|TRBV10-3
AISEGERGDNEQF
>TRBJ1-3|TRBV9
ASSVGPPTGISGNTIY
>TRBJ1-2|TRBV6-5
ASSQWPETNYGYT
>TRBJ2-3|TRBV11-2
ASSLLPGLAGEARGTQY
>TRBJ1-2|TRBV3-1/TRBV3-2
ASSPGQGVGYGYT
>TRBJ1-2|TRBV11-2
ASSLGAGGPYNYGYT
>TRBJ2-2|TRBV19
ASSFSGSNTGELF
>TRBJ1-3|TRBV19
ASSKGGAGNTIY
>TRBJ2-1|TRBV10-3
ASRQGQDEQF
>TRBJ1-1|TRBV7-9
ASSGQGEVITEAF
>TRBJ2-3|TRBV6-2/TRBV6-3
ASSYRGWQGGGTDTQY
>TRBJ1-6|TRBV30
AWTPGEGNYNSPLH
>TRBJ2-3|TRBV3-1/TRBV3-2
ASSQDPSVLSTDTQY
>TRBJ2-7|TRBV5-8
ASSLSGAGQGVTFVQY
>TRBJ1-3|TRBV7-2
ASSPHQQGSGNTIY
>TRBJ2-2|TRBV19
ASRWTPALTGELF
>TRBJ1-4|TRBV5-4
ASSLAGGQREEKLF
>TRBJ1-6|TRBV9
ASSVGPGETLH
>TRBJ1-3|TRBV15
ATSRDFGGIIGNTIY
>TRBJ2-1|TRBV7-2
ASSPPRGSYNEQF
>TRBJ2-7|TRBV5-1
ASRPNLAGSYEQY
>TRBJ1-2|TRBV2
ASRPGGSGYGYT
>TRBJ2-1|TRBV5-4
ASSLATGRYNEQF
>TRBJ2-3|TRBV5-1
ASREASGSSTDTQY
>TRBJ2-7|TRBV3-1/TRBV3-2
ASSPGSGGMFYEQY
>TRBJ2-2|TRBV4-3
ASSHITSFGGTGELF
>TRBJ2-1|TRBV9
ASSQSGTRYEQF
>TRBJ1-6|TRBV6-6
ASSYAEGGSPLH
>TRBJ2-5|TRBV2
ASRGTVQETQY
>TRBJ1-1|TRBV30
AWSRQRNTEAF
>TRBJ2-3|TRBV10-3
AISARLAITTDTQY
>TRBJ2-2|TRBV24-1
ATSDFPSGANTGELF
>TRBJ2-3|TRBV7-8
ASSLPRSVAGESSTDTQY
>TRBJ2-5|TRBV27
ASSLNSGRGETQY
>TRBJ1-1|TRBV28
ASRNRGRTEAF